A selection of T cell receptor beta chains follows, all from one sample in a study of CD8+ T cells in alopecia areata. Sequencing used immunoSEQ multiplex PCR; TCRdb keeps in-frame clones, though not all of them. The sample has approximately 170,000 clones, roughly three fifths seen once. The sample here was CD4+ T cells sorted from blood, taken at week 4, from a patient treated with tofacitinib. The origin of the receptors is a human donor with alopecia areata. Both conserved end residues are trimmed from each CDR3.

v_call: TRBV7-2; cdr3_aa: ASSIVRGRAEAF
v_call: TRBV7-2; cdr3_aa: ASSFYSFSTDTQY
v_call: TRBV15; cdr3_aa: ATRQGRSYNEQF
v_call: TRBV30; cdr3_aa: AWSDTTRNTEAF
v_call: TRBV7-2; cdr3_aa: ASSLATSYNEQF
v_call: TRBV30; cdr3_aa: AWSAPRQGTYEQY
v_call: TRBV30; cdr3_aa: AWTPGAYEQY
v_call: TRBV5-1; cdr3_aa: ARVTRGHEKLF
v_call: TRBV30; cdr3_aa: AWSRTDSNQPQH
v_call: TRBV7-2; cdr3_aa: ASSLFGQGLSYEQY
v_call: TRBV4-2; cdr3_aa: ASSYERGTNYGYT
v_call: TRBV11-2; cdr3_aa: ASSLIQGLTNEQF
v_call: TRBV9; cdr3_aa: ASSAPGFYGYT
v_call: TRBV7-2; cdr3_aa: ASSLGTYSGNTIY
v_call: TRBV18; cdr3_aa: ASSPSRREGRETQY
v_call: TRBV15; cdr3_aa: ATSRDFGDNEKLF
v_call: TRBV7-2; cdr3_aa: ASSWDGFEGYT